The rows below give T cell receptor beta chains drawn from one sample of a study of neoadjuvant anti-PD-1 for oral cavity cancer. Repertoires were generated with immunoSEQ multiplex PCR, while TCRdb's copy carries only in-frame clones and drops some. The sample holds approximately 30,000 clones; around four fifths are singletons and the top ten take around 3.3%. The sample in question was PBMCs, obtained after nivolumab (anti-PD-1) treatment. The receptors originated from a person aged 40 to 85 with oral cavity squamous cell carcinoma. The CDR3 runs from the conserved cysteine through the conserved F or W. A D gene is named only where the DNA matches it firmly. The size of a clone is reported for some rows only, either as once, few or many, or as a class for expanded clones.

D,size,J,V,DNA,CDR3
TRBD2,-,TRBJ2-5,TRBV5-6,TGTGCCAGCAGCTTGGGGACTAGCGGGGGGTCCCGCCCAGAGACCCAGTACTTC,CASSLGTSGGSRPETQYF
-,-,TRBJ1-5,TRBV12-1,TGTGCCAGCAGCTTTGCAACGGGGTATCAGCCCCAGCATTTT,CASSFATGYQPQHF
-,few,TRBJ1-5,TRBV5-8,TGTGCCAGCAGCTTGCTGGGGGGTTCTGATCAGCCCCAGCATTTT,CASSLLGGSDQPQHF
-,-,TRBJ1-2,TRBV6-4,TGTGCCAGCAGTGTGTCTGTTACAGCTCACTATGGCTACACCTTC,CASSVSVTAHYGYTF
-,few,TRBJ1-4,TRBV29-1,TGCAGCGTTGCCGGACACAGGACCGCAACTAATGAAAAACTGTTTTTT,CSVAGHRTATNEKLFF
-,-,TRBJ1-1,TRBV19,TGTGCCAGTGGTATCGGTTTGAACACTGAAGCTTTCTTT,CASGIGLNTEAFF
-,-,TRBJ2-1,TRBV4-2,TGTGCCAGCAGCCCTTTGCAGGGGGGCGAAGTCAATGAGCAGTTCTTC,CASSPLQGGEVNEQFF
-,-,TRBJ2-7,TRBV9,TGTGCCAGCAGCCGAGCAGGTTACACGGCCTCCGAGCAGTACTTC,CASSRAGYTASEQYF
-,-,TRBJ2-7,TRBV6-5,TGTGCCAGCAGTTACGACCAGGCGGCTCTCTCCTACGAGCAGTACTTC,CASSYDQAALSYEQYF
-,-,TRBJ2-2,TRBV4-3,TGCGCCAGCAGCCCGCGAGAGGGGGGCACCGGGGAGCTGTTTTTT,CASSPREGGTGELFF
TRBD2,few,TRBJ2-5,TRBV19,TGTGCCAGTAGTGCCCGAGCGGGACTAGCGGGGGGGCTGGTAGAGACCCAGTACTTC,CASSARAGLAGGLVETQYF
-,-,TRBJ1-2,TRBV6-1,TGTGCCAGCAGTATACAGGGTCAAGACTATGGCTACACCTTC,CASSIQGQDYGYTF
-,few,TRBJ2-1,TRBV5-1,TGCGCCAGCAGCGTCGGGGGCGGGAATGAGCAGTTCTTC,CASSVGGGNEQFF
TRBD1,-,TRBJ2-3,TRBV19,TGTGCCTCCCGGACAGGGGAGACAGATACGCAGTATTTT,CASRTGETDTQYF
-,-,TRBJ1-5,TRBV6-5,TGTGCCAGCACGAGGTCTAGCAATCAGCCCCAGCATTTT,CASTRSSNQPQHF
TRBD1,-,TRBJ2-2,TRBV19,TGTGCCAGTAGTCCGGGGACAGGGTACACCGGGGAGCTGTTTTTT,CASSPGTGYTGELFF
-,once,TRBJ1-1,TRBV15,TGTGCCACCAGCAGAGGTAAGACTGGGAACACTGAAGCTTTCTTT,CATSRGKTGNTEAFF
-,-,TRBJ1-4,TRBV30,TGTGCCTGGGCCTCGGGACGTTCAACTAATGAAAAACTGTTTTTT,CAWASGRSTNEKLFF
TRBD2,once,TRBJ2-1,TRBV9,TGTGCCAGCAGTGCAACTCAGCGGGGGCCCTACAATGAGCAGTTCTTC,CASSATQRGPYNEQFF
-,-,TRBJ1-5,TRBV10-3,TGTGCCATCAGTGAGTCCGGGGGGCTAAGTCGGCCCCAGCATTTT,CAISESGGLSRPQHF
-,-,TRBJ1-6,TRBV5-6,TGTGCCAGCAGGTATTCCTCCTATAATTCACCCCTCCACTTT,CASRYSSYNSPLHF
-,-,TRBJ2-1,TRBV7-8,TGTGCCAGCAGCTTTACAGGCTGGGAGCAGTTCTTC,CASSFTGWEQFF
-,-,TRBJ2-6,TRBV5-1,TGCGCCAGCAGCTTGGACAGCTCTGGGGCCAACGTCCTGACTTTC,CASSLDSSGANVLTF
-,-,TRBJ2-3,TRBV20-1,TGCAGTGCTATCGATACGCAGTATTTT,CSAIDTQYF
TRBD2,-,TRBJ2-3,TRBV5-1,TGCGCCAGCAACGGGGGGACTATTACAGATACGCAGTATTTT,CASNGGTITDTQYF
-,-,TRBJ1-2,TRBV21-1,TGTGCCAGCAGCCCGCCCGGCGGGTCAAACCCTAACTATGGCTACACCTTC,CASSPPGGSNPNYGYTF
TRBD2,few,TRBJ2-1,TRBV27,TGTGCCAGCAGTTTAAGCGGGGGGGACTCCTACAATGAGCAGTTCTTC,CASSLSGGDSYNEQFF
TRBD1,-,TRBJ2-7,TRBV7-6,TGTGCCAGCAGCGGCAGCCCGGACAGGGGTGGGGAGCAGTACTTC,CASSGSPDRGGEQYF
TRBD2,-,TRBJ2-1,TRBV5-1,TGCGCCAGCAGCTTGGGTCTAGCGGGGGTTGAGCAGTTCTTC,CASSLGLAGVEQFF
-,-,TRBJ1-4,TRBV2,TGTGCCAGCAGCGAAAGACAGAGTGCAACTAATGAAAAACTGTTTTTT,CASSERQSATNEKLFF
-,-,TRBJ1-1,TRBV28,TGTGCCAGCAGTCCCCCTCGGGCCCACTGGGACACTGAAGCTTTCTTT,CASSPPRAHWDTEAFF
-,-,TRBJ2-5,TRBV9,TGTGCCAGCAGCGGGAAATATGGGGCTCTAGGGGGGATAGAGACCCAGTACTTC,CASSGKYGALGGIETQYF
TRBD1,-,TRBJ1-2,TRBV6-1,TGTGCCAGCAGTCGGCCGGGACAGAGAGGGGGCTACACCTTC,CASSRPGQRGGYTF
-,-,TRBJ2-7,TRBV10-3,TGTGCCATCAAGGGGTCAGGGGCGAGGGGTTACGAGCAGTACTTC,CAIKGSGARGYEQYF
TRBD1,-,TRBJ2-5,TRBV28,TGTGCCAGCAGTTTGCCAGACGGACAGGGTTTGGAGACCCAGTACTTC,CASSLPDGQGLETQYF
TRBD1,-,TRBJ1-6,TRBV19,TGTGCCAGTAGTATACATCACACAGGGGCGGATAATTCACCCCTCCACTTT,CASSIHHTGADNSPLHF
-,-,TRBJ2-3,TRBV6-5,TGTGCCAGCAGTTACGCCGCAGGGGCGGGCGATACGCAGTATTTT,CASSYAAGAGDTQYF
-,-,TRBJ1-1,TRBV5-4,TGTGCCAGCAGCTTGACCGGGGGTACTGAAGCTTTCTTT,CASSLTGGTEAFF
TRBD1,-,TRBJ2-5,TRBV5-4,TGTGCCAGCAGCTTAACTACGGGGCCAGGGGGGACCCAGTACTTC,CASSLTTGPGGTQYF
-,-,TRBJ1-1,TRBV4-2,TGTGCCAGCAGCCAAGATCGCAAGCTTGAAGCTTTCTTT,CASSQDRKLEAFF
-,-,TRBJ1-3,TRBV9,TGTGCCAGCAGCGTAGCTGGGTCTGGAAACACCATATATTTT,CASSVAGSGNTIYF
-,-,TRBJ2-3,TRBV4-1,TGCGCCAGCAGCCAATCCCCTGTAACAGATACGCAGTATTTT,CASSQSPVTDTQYF
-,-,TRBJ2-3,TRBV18,TGTGCCAGCTCACCACTAGTCACAGGCACAGATACGCAGTATTTT,CASSPLVTGTDTQYF
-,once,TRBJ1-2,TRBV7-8,TGTGCCAGCAGCTTAGGAGGGGTTTATGGCTACACCTTC,CASSLGGVYGYTF
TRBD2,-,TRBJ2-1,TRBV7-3,TGTGCCAGCAGCTCGGGCCGGGGGGATGAGCAGTTCTTC,CASSSGRGDEQFF
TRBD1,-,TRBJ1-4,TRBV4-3,TGCGCCAGCAGCCAAGACCCGGGGGGGACAGGGGGCCTTAATGAAAAACTGTTTTTT,CASSQDPGGTGGLNEKLFF
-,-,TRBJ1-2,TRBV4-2,TGTGCCAGCAGCCAAAGGACGGGGGCCGATGGCTACACCTTC,CASSQRTGADGYTF
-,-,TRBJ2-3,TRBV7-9,TGTGCCAGCAGCTTAGAGGGGTCAGATGACACAGATACGCAGTATTTT,CASSLEGSDDTDTQYF
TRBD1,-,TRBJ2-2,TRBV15,TGTGCCACCAGCAGAGATTTTAGGGCAGGGGGTCTTACCGGGGAGCTGTTTTTT,CATSRDFRAGGLTGELFF
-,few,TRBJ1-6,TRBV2,TGTGCCACCCTCGATATTACAGGGATCAATTCACCCCTCCACTTT,CATLDITGINSPLHF
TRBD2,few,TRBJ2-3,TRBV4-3,TGCGCCAGCAGCCAAGATCGGCCGGGGGGGCCAGGGGATACGCAGTATTTT,CASSQDRPGGPGDTQYF
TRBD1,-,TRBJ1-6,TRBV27,TGTGCCAGCAGTCGACAGGGCCAGAATTCACCCCTCCACTTT,CASSRQGQNSPLHF
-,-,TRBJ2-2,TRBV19,TGTGCCAGTAGTTTACGCGCGGGACTCACCACCGGGGAGCTGTTTTTT,CASSLRAGLTTGELFF
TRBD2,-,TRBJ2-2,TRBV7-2,TGTGCCAGCAGCTTAGTAGCGGGGAGCACCGGGGAGCTGTTTTTT,CASSLVAGSTGELFF
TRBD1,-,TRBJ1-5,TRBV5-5,TGTGCCAGCAGCTCCGGGACAGGGGGCAATCAGCCCCAGCATTTT,CASSSGTGGNQPQHF
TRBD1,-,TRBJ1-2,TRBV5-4,TGTGCCAGCAGCTTGGAGGGGGCGCATAACAAGGGATGCTACACCTTC,CASSLEGAHNKGCYTF
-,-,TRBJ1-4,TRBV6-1,TGTGCCAGCAGTGAAGTGGGGACGGGGAATGAAAAACTGTTTTTT,CASSEVGTGNEKLFF
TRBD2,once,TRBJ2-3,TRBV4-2,TGTGCCAGCAGCCAAATTGGCGGGGGGGCTGGAGATACGCAGTATTTT,CASSQIGGGAGDTQYF
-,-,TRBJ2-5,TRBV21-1,TGTGCCAGCAGTAAAAGGTTCGGAGGGTGTGTTTACCAAGAGACCCAGTACTTC,CASSKRFGGCVYQETQYF